The 20 T cell receptor beta chains in this list originate from one sample, sequenced in a study of blood T cell repertoires in COVID-19. Clones were read by immunoSEQ multiplex PCR, and TCRdb kept only the in-frame ones, dropping some. The data contain 160,000 or so clones, about four fifths of them singletons. Sequencing used peripheral blood. These receptors were obtained from a man between 65 and 79 years old who had recovered from COVID-19.

The CDR3 nucleotides read TGCGCCAGCAGCTTGGGAAGCGAAGCTGGGGCCAACGTCCTGACTTTC. Protein sequence: CASSLGSEAGANVLTF. The V call is TRBV5-1, the J call TRBJ2-6; no clear D. The CDR3 has 16 amino acids. V lost 0 bases and J lost 2, with 9 bases in between. The germline CDR1 and CDR2 sequences are SGHRS and YFSETQ.

This chain uses TRBV7-9 with TRBJ1-3, with 8 bases fitting TRBD1. Germline V CDR1 and CDR2: SEHNR, FQNEAQ (reference sequence). Germline trimming cut 6 bases from V and 2 bases from J; bases unmatched to any gene: 6. The CDR3 has 15 residues. Written as DNA, the CDR3 is TGTGCCAGCAGTTTCACAGGGGGACCTGGAAACACCATATATTTT. It specifies CASSFTGGPGNTIYF.

The chain employs TRBV5-8 and TRBJ2-7; D may be TRBD1 (5 bases). The CDR3 is 13 amino acids. Trimming removed 4 bases from V and 3 bases from J, with 11 bases in between. From germline, CDR1 is SGHTS and CDR2 YDEGEE. In DNA form, the CDR3 reads TGTGCCAGCAGCCCGGTGGGGCGCTACGAGCAGTACTTC. The encoded protein is CASSPVGRYEQYF.

DNA of the CDR3: TGTGCCAGCAGCTCGGGACAGAACACTGAAGCTTTCTTT. Its translation: CASSSGQNTEAFF. The V call is TRBV7-2, the J call TRBJ1-1; possible D gene TRBD1, 6 bases. Germline CDR1 SGHTA, CDR2 FQGNSA. Between the trimmed V and J ends, which lost 4 bases and 1 base, there was a span of 7 bases. This CDR3 has 13 amino acids.

This sequence joins TRBV30 and TRBJ1-2; 8 bases line up with TRBD1. The germline gives CDR1 GTSNPN, CDR2 SVGIG (reference sequence). The V and J ends lost 0 bases and 7 bases, in that order; junction bases with no gene match: 7. CDR3 length: 14 amino acids. CDR3 loop: CAWSVMQGASGYTF. Here the CDR3 DNA reads TGTGCCTGGAGTGTAATGCAGGGGGCGTCTGGCTACACCTTC. The variable domain in full, completed from reference TRBV30 and TRBJ1-2, reads SQTIHQWPATLVQPVGSPLSLECTVEGTSNPNLYWYRQAAGRGLQLLFYSVGIGQISSEVPQNLSASRPQDRQFILSSKKLLLSDSGFYLCAWSVMQGASGYTFGSGTRLTVV.

This CDR3 is CAISEGREGNEQFF. As DNA, the CDR3 is TGTGCCATCAGTGAGGGCAGGGAGGGCAATGAGCAGTTCTTC. The chain recombines TRBV10-3 with TRBJ2-1; 7 nucleotides match TRBD2. The V gene end was trimmed by 2 bases and the J gene end by 6 bases; junction bases not matched to a gene: 4. Per germline, CDR1 ENHRY and CDR2 SYGVKD. The CDR3 is 14 residues long.

This clone has only one observation. The rearrangement joins TRBV7-2 to TRBJ2-7; 11 nucleotides line up with TRBD1. CDR1 and CDR2 from the germline V gene are SGHTA and FQGNSA. Trimming removed 6 bases from V and 0 bases from J; junction bases left unmatched: 4. The CDR3 runs 15 residues. The CDR3 DNA reads TGTGCCAGCAGGGGACAGGGGGACGCCTCCTACGAGCAGTACTTC. Its protein is CASRGQGDASYEQYF.

The J gene is TRBJ1-1, the V gene TRBV30, with 8 nucleotides matching TRBD1. V was pared by 6 bases and J by 5 bases, with 8 bases of the junction left unmatched. Looked up from germline, CDR1 is GTSNPN and CDR2 is SVGIG (reference sequence). This CDR3 region has 13 residues. The CDR3 nucleotides read TGTGCCTGCGGTCAGGGGGCGAATACTGAAGCTTTCTTT. Its translation is CACGQGANTEAFF.

The chain links TRBV11-2 to TRBJ2-7; D gene unclear. Germline-derived CDR1 and CDR2 are SGHAT and FQNNGV. The V end was cut by 6 bases, the J end by 6 bases, with 18 bases between. The CDR3 runs 14 residues. The CDR3 coding sequence is TGTGCCAGCAGTCCTACGGTCGCGGTCGTCGAGCAGTACTTC. It translates to CASSPTVAVVEQYF.

This chain joins TRBV5-5 and TRBJ1-1, with 9 nucleotides matching TRBD1. Germline V lookup: CDR1 SGHKS, CDR2 YYEKEE (reference sequence). Trimming at V came to 3 bases and at J to 5 bases, leaving 5 bases not matched to a gene. This CDR3 contains 14 residues. As DNA, the CDR3 is TGTGCCAGCAGCTGGGGGACAGGGAGGACTGAAGCTTTCTTT. It encodes CASSWGTGRTEAFF.

The chain employs TRBV19 and TRBJ2-3, with D perhaps matching TRBD2 (5 bases). V shed 10 bases and J shed 3 bases, with 14 bases lying between them. There are 13 residues in the CDR3. Germline V gene lookup returns CDR1 LNHDA and CDR2 SQIVND (reference sequence). The CDR3 here is CATRGSLTDTQYF. DNA of the CDR3: TGTGCCACCCGAGGGAGTCTGACAGATACGCAGTATTTT.

This rearrangement joins TRBV10-3 to TRBJ1-3; D gene uncertain. The CDR3 spans 15 residues. The germline V gene has CDR1 ENHRY and CDR2 SYGVKD. Trimming shortened V by 3 bases and J by 0 bases, and 9 bases separated the two germline ends. The chain's CDR3 is CAISEREISGNTIYF. The CDR3 DNA is TGTGCCATCAGTGAACGGGAGATCTCTGGAAACACCATATATTTT.

The genes are TRBV5-1 and TRBJ2-2, with TRBD2 as a possible D gene (6 bases). Trimming pared 4 bases from V and 0 bases from J, leaving 13 bases between. The CDR3 is made up of 16 amino acids. Germline V CDR1 and CDR2: SGHRS, YFSETQ. Here the CDR3 DNA reads TGCGCCAGCAGCCTAAGCGGGCAGGCGAACACCGGGGAGCTGTTTTTT. Its translation is CASSLSGQANTGELFF.

The genes are TRBV30 and TRBJ2-3; 8 nucleotides line up with TRBD2. J was trimmed by 0 bases and V by 4 bases; bases with no gene match: 12. The germline gives CDR1 GTSNPN, CDR2 SVGIG (reference sequence). This CDR3 has 17 residues. The CDR3 loop is CAWTRPRTSPSTDTQYF. For the CDR3, the DNA is TGTGCCTGGACAAGACCTAGGACTAGCCCTAGCACAGATACGCAGTATTTT.

The chain is built from TRBV20-1 and TRBJ2-1, with 8 nucleotides matching TRBD1. Germline assignment: CDR1 DFQATT and CDR2 SNEGSKA (reference sequence). J lost 4 bases, V lost 8 bases, and 1 base had no gene match. The CDR3 totals 11 residues. CDR3 region: CSTGGYNEQFF. Written as DNA, the CDR3 is TGCAGTACAGGGGGGTACAATGAGCAGTTCTTC.

This chain connects TRBV9 to TRBJ2-1, with 9 positions matching TRBD2. Germline V CDR1 and CDR2: SGDLS, YYNGEE. The CDR3 is made up of 17 amino acids. V trimming: 0 bases; J trimming: 0 bases; junction bases outside the gene matches: 4. This CDR3 reads CASSVDGSGSSYNEQFF. In nucleotides, the CDR3 is TGTGCCAGCAGCGTAGACGGTAGCGGGAGCTCCTACAATGAGCAGTTCTTC.

The chain joins TRBV18 to TRBJ2-7, with 10 nucleotides matching TRBD2. The CDR3 contains 16 residues. The germline V gene has CDR1 KGHSH and CDR2 LQKENI. The ends lost 2 bases at V and 2 bases at J; junction bases unmatched: 6. The CDR3 loop is CASSPSASGGPYEQYF. CDR3 DNA: TGTGCCAGCTCACCAAGTGCTAGCGGGGGTCCCTACGAGCAGTACTTC.

This chain joins TRBV28 and TRBJ1-6; D is perhaps TRBD1 (5 bases). The ends were cut back, 8 bases at V and 9 bases at J, with 17 bases in the middle. Germline V gene lookup returns CDR1 MDHEN and CDR2 SYDVKM. This CDR3 is 14 amino acids long. CDR3 protein: CASGGGSSGSPLHF. The CDR3 coding sequence is TGTGCCAGCGGGGGGGGATCGTCGGGTTCACCCCTCCACTTT.

The chain uses TRBV7-2 and TRBJ2-2; 7 bases align to TRBD1. CDR1 is SGHTA, CDR2 FQGNSA, per germline. The CDR3 contains 13 residues. Losses at the gene ends were 6 bases for V and 9 bases for J; bases not matched to a gene: 7. CDR3 region: CASSAGQARELFF. The CDR3 DNA follows: TGTGCCAGCAGTGCAGGACAGGCTCGGGAGCTGTTTTTT.

The chain recombines TRBV5-1 with TRBJ2-3; 8 bases are shared with TRBD1. The trim removed 7 bases at V and 0 bases at J, leaving 10 bases unmatched. The CDR3 is 16 amino acids. CDR1 and CDR2 (germline): SGHRS, YFSETQ. CDR3 loop: CASHLGGQGSTDTQYF. The CDR3 nucleotides read TGCGCCAGCCACCTGGGAGGACAGGGAAGCACAGATACGCAGTATTTT.